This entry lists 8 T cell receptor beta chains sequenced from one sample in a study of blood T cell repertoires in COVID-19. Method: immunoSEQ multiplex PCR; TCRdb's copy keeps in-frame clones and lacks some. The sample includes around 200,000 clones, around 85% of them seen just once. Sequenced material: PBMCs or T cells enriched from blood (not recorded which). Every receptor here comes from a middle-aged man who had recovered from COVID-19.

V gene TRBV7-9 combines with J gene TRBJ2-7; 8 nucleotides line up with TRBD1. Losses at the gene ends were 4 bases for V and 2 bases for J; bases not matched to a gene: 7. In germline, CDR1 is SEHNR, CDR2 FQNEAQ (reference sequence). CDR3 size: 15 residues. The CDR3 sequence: CASSSWTGLTYEQYF. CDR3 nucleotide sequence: TGTGCCAGCAGCTCCTGGACAGGGTTAACCTACGAGCAGTACTTC.

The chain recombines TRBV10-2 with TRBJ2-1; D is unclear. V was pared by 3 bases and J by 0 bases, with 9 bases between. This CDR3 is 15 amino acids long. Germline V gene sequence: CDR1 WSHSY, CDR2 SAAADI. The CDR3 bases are TGCGCCAGCAGTGAAGCCGAGAGCTCCTACAATGAGCAGTTCTTC. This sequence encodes CASSEAESSYNEQFF.

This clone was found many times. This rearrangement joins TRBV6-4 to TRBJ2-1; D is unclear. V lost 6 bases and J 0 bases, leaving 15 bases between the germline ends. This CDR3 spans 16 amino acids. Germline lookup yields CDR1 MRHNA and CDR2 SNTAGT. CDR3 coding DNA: TGTGCCAGCAGCGATACGACCTCGGGCTCCTACAATGAGCAGTTCTTC. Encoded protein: CASSDTTSGSYNEQFF.

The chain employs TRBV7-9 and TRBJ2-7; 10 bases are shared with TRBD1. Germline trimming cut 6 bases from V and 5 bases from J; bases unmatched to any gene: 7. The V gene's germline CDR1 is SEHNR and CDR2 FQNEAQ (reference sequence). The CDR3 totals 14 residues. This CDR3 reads CASSRRDRGHEQYF. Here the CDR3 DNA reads TGTGCCAGCAGTCGCCGGGACAGGGGCCACGAGCAGTACTTC.

The CDR3, as DNA: TGTGCCAGCAGCCCCGAGTCCGGGAGGACTGAAGCTTTCTTT. Translated, it gives CASSPESGRTEAFF. This chain connects TRBV7-3 to TRBJ1-1; D uncertain. CDR1 is SGHTA and CDR2 is FQGTGA in the germline V gene. The length of the CDR3 is 14 residues. Trimming left V 5 bases short and J 5 bases short, with 15 bases between. The entire variable domain, with the rest obtained from reference TRBV7-3 and TRBJ1-1, is as follows: GAGVSQTPSNKVTEKGKYVELRCDPISGHTALYWYRQSLGQGPEFLIYFQGTGAADDSGLPNDRFFAVRPEGSVSTLKIQRTERGDSAVYLCASSPESGRTEAFFGQGTRLTVV.

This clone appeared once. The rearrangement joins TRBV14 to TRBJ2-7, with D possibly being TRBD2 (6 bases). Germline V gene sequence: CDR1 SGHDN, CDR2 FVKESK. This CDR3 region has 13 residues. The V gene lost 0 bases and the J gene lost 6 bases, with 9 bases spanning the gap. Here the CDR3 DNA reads TGTGCCAGCAGCCAAGAAGCGGGTCCCGAGCAGTACTTC. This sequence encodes CASSQEAGPEQYF.

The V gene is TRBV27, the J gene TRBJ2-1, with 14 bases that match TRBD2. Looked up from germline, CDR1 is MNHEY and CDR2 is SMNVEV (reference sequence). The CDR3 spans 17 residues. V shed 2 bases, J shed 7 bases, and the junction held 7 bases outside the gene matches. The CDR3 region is CASSLGTSGRYENEQFF. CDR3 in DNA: TGTGCCAGCAGTTTAGGGACTAGCGGGAGATATGAGAATGAGCAGTTCTTC.

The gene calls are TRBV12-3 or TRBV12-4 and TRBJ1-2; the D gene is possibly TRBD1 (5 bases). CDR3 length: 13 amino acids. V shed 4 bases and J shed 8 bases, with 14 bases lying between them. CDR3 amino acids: CASSSPGKRGYTF. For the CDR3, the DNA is TGTGCCAGCAGTTCCCCAGGGAAGCGAGGCTACACCTTC.